The 30 T cell receptor beta chains below come from one sample, sequenced in a study of T cell clonality in common variable immunodeficiency. Measured with immunoSEQ multiplex PCR; TCRdb has only the in-frame clones, and not every one. Sampling found approximately 44,000 clones, none seen once. The sequenced sample consisted of peripheral blood mononuclear cells. The source is a person aged 18-69 years in good health.

This clone was detected many times. The read finishes 3 residues shy of the CDR3 end, and the germline J gene is used to complete it. The chain has TRBV7-3 and TRBJ2-3; 7 nucleotides align to TRBD2. From germline, CDR1 is SGHTA and CDR2 FQGTGA. The V segment lost 5 bases and the J segment 0 bases; nucleotides outside the gene matches: 5. This CDR3 comprises 15 residues. The CDR3 sequence: CASSQFGGSTDTQYF. The CDR3 bases that were read are TGTGCCAGCAGCCAATTCGGGGGGAGCACAGATACG. The full variable domain, its missing parts supplied by reference TRBV7-3 and TRBJ2-3, is GAGVSQTPSNKVTEKGKYVELRCDPISGHTALYWYRQSLGQGPEFLIYFQGTGAADDSGLPNDRFFAVRPEGSVSTLKIQRTERGDSAVYLCASSQFGGSTDTQYFGPGTRLTVL.

Comments on this clone: Sequencing ends 3 residues short of the CDR3 end; the germline J gene provides the rest. This sequence joins TRBV19 and TRBJ2-2; 7 positions match TRBD1. The CDR3 is 16 residues long. The V segment lost 1 base and the J segment 5 bases; nucleotides outside the gene matches: 7. Germline V gene data show CDR1 as LNHDA and CDR2 as SQIVND (reference sequence). CDR3 sequence: CASSIASGQRTGELFF. The CDR3 bases that were read are TGTGCCAGTAGTATAGCCTCGGGACAGAGGACCGGGGAG.

This clone was seen repeatedly, ten times or more. Read data end 3 residues before the CDR3 end; the end is taken from the germline J gene. V is TRBV18 and J is TRBJ1-1; weak D call: TRBD1 (5 bases). The CDR3 is made up of 14 amino acids. Trimming cost V 3 bases and J 2 bases, with 10 bases left between them. Germline V CDR1 and CDR2: KGHSH, LQKENI. The CDR3 DNA, read in part, is TGTGCCAGCTCACCGGGCAGGGCCAACACTGAA. It codes for CASSPGRANTE. The full CDR3 protein reads CASSPGRANTEAFF.

This clone appeared many times. Sequencing ends 3 residues short of the CDR3 end; the germline J gene provides the rest. The chain links TRBV6-2 or TRBV6-3 to TRBJ2-1; TRBD2 is a possible D gene (7 bases). The length of the CDR3 is 16 residues. V was trimmed by 0 bases and J by 7 bases, leaving 16 bases between them. Germline V gene data show CDR1 as MNHEY and CDR2 as SVGEGT. CDR3 sequence reads: CASSYSIRGGGNEQFF. The CDR3 bases that were read are TGTGCCAGCAGTTACTCGATCCGCGGGGGCGGGAATGAG.

This clone was counted at least ten times. The read falls 3 residues short of the CDR3 end, and the missing part is taken from the germline J gene. Different DNA sequences within this sample yield the same CDR3. The chain carries TRBV10-2 and TRBJ1-5; a weak D match, TRBD1 (5 bases). Germline lookup yields CDR1 WSHSY and CDR2 SAAADI. Trimming took 3 bases from V and 6 from J, leaving 15 bases between them. This CDR3 comprises 15 residues. Incomplete CDR3 DNA: TGCGCCAGCAGTGAAAGGGGCAGGGTCGGTCAGCCC. It is translated as CASSERGRVGQP. The full CDR3 is CASSERGRVGQPQHF.

This clone was picked up many times. The read terminates 3 residues ahead of where the CDR3 ends, so the germline J gene completes it. The chain carries TRBV7-6 and TRBJ2-7, with D perhaps TRBD2 (6 bases). The CDR3 is made up of 13 amino acids. Germline V gene data show CDR1 as SGHVS and CDR2 as FNYEAQ. V was clipped by 5 bases and J by 1 base, with 9 bases between them. The CDR3 is CASSQDYSYEQYF. The DNA read from the CDR3 is TGTGCCAGCAGCCAGGACTATTCCTACGAG.

Ten or more counts support this clone. The CDR3 extends 3 residues past the end of the read, so its final part is completed from the germline J gene. The chain has TRBV19 and TRBJ2-1, with 11 bases matching TRBD1. Germline CDR1 and CDR2: LNHDA and SQIVND (reference sequence). The CDR3 consists of 16 residues. J lost 4 bases, V lost 7 bases, and 9 bases had no gene match. CDR3 amino acids: CASKGTGGWGYNEQFF. Partial CDR3 DNA: TGTGCCAGTAAGGGGACAGGGGGGTGGGGGTACAATGAG. The whole variable domain, remainder taken from reference TRBV19 and TRBJ2-1, is DGGITQSPKYLFRKEGQNVTLSCEQNLNHDAMYWYRQDPGQGLRLIYYSQIVNDFQKGDIAEGYSVSREKKESFPLTVTSAQKNPTAFYLCASKGTGGWGYNEQFFGPGTRLTVL.

This clone was seen many times. The read falls 3 residues short of the CDR3 end, and the missing part is taken from the germline J gene. V is TRBV5-6 and J is TRBJ2-3; D is uncertain. This CDR3 has 13 amino acids. CDR1 SGHDT and CDR2 YYEEEE come from the germline V gene. Trimming cost V 4 bases and J 7 bases, with 13 bases left between them. This CDR3 is CASSPEAFNTQYF. CDR3 DNA (partial): TGTGCCAGCAGCCCCGAGGCCTTTAATACG.

At least ten counts were recorded for this clone. The CDR3 extends 3 residues past the end of the read, so its final part is completed from the germline J gene. This chain links TRBV6-1 with TRBJ2-7; 7 bases align to TRBD1. The length of the CDR3 is 14 residues. Germline V gene sequence: CDR1 MNHNS, CDR2 SASEGT. V shed 3 bases and J 4 bases; nucleotides not matched to a gene: 6. CDR3: CASSEWDRGYEQYF. The covered CDR3 bases are TGTGCCAGCAGTGAGTGGGACAGAGGATACGAG.

In this sample, this clone turned up many times. The CDR3 goes on 3 residues after the read ends, and that part is filled in from the germline J gene. This chain joins TRBV20-1 and TRBJ2-1, with a possible D match to TRBD2 (6 bases). The CDR3 has 15 amino acids. Trimming left V 6 bases short and J 0 bases short, with 15 bases between. CDR1 is DFQATT, CDR2 SNEGSKA, per germline (reference sequence). The part of the CDR3 DNA that was read is TGCAGTGCAACGACGGGGGTTTTCTCCTACAATGAG. This encodes CSATTGVFSYNE. The CDR3, in full, reads CSATTGVFSYNEQFF.

This clone has ten or more counts. The read ends 3 residues early relative to the CDR3; the germline J gene fills the gap. V and J are TRBV30 and TRBJ1-1; possibly TRBD1 for D (6 bases). This CDR3 has 12 amino acids. Trimming left V 2 bases short and J 6 bases short, with 10 bases between. From germline, CDR1 is GTSNPN and CDR2 SVGIG (reference sequence). The chain's CDR3 is CAWSFGQPEAFF. The DNA read from the CDR3 is TGTGCCTGGAGTTTTGGACAGCCTGAA.

There are many counts of this clone. The read finishes 3 residues shy of the CDR3 end, and the germline J gene is used to complete it. The chain is built from TRBV7-9 and TRBJ2-1, with TRBD2 matching 8 bases. From germline, CDR1 is SEHNR and CDR2 FQNEAQ (reference sequence). With V trimmed by 4 bases and J by 1 base, 3 bases remained unmatched. There are 15 residues in the CDR3. The DNA read from the CDR3 is TGTGCCAGCAGCTCCCAGCGGGAGTCCTACAATGAG. Protein product: CASSSQRESYNE. The full CDR3 is CASSSQRESYNEQFF.

Many counts were recorded for this clone. Read data end 3 residues before the CDR3 end; the end is taken from the germline J gene. V gene TRBV20-1 combines with J gene TRBJ2-1, with 8 bases lining up with TRBD2. The V gene's germline CDR1 is DFQATT and CDR2 SNEGSKA (reference sequence). This CDR3 is 17 amino acids long. Trimming took 2 bases from V and 4 from J; bases not matched to a gene: 13. CDR3 DNA, as far as it was read: TGCAGTGCTAGATTCCAGCGGGAGCGAGTGGGGTACAATGAG. It yields the protein CSARFQRERVGYNE. The entire CDR3 reads CSARFQRERVGYNEQFF.

This clone was seen repeatedly, ten times or more. The read gets to within 3 residues of the CDR3 end, and the germline J gene fills in the rest. The chain employs TRBV7-8 and TRBJ2-7; 8 bases align to TRBD2. The V segment lost 5 bases and the J segment 6 bases; nucleotides outside the gene matches: 15. Germline loops: CDR1 SGHVS, CDR2 FQNEAQ. This CDR3 has 16 amino acids. The covered CDR3 bases are TGTGCCAGCAGCACCTACTTAGCGGGATCCATACGCGAG. Translating it yields CASSTYLAGSIRE. The whole CDR3 is CASSTYLAGSIREQYF.

A remark on this clone: The sequenced fragment ends 3 residues before the CDR3 boundary, so the rest is inferred from the germline J gene. The J gene is TRBJ2-7, the V gene TRBV16; 8 bases align to TRBD1. Germline V gives CDR1 KGHSY, CDR2 FQNENV. With V trimmed by 4 bases and J by 0 bases, 11 bases remained unmatched. The CDR3 spans 17 residues. The sequenced part of the CDR3 DNA is TGTGCCAGCAGCCGCCGCATGGGACAGGTCAGCTCCTACGAG. It is translated as CASSRRMGQVSSYE. The entire CDR3 protein reads CASSRRMGQVSSYEQYF.

This clone was detected ten times or more. The read stops 3 residues short of the end of the CDR3; the missing end is completed from the germline J gene. This chain joins TRBV7-8 and TRBJ2-2, with TRBD1 matching 9 bases. The J segment lost 6 bases and the V segment lost 0 bases, leaving 5 bases of the junction unmatched. CDR1 and CDR2 (germline): SGHVS, FQNEAQ. The CDR3 sequence is 16 residues long. CDR3 bases read: TGTGCCAGCAGCTTAGCCACAGGGGGCCCGCCCGGGGAG. The encoded protein is CASSLATGGPPGE. The entire CDR3 sequence reads CASSLATGGPPGELFF.

This clone was recorded many times. The read ends 3 residues before the CDR3 terminus; that terminus is restored from the germline J gene. The rearrangement uses TRBV20-1 and TRBJ2-3; the D gene is possibly TRBD1 (6 bases). Trimming left V 5 bases short and J 2 bases short, with 11 bases between. The germline gives CDR1 DFQATT, CDR2 SNEGSKA (reference sequence). The CDR3 runs to 13 residues. Here the CDR3 reads CSAPDRITDTQYF. Partial CDR3 DNA: TGCAGTGCTCCGGACAGAATCACAGATACG.

This clone was counted at least ten times. Sequencing ends 3 residues short of the CDR3 end; the germline J gene provides the rest. The chain uses TRBV19 and TRBJ2-7, with TRBD2 matching over 10 bases. V dropped 6 bases and J dropped 3; count of bases not matched to a gene: 5. The germline CDR1 and CDR2 sequences are LNHDA and SQIVND (reference sequence). The CDR3 consists of 14 residues. The CDR3 region is CASSRTSGDYEQYF. The part of the CDR3 DNA that was read is TGTGCCAGTAGCCGGACTAGCGGAGACTACGAG.

This clone was picked up many times. The CDR3 end lies 3 residues beyond the end of the read and is filled in from the germline J gene. This sequence joins TRBV20-1 and TRBJ2-1; D may be TRBD2 (5 bases). This CDR3 is built from 15 residues. Trimming removed 5 bases at V and 4 bases at J, with 18 bases between. Germline V gives CDR1 DFQATT, CDR2 SNEGSKA (reference sequence). The part of the CDR3 DNA that was read is TGCAGTGCTCCGACTAAGGGATCAAATTACAATGAG. This translates into CSAPTKGSNYNE. The entire CDR3 reads CSAPTKGSNYNEQFF.

This clone has a count of ten or more. The read terminates 3 residues ahead of where the CDR3 ends, so the germline J gene completes it. This chain joins TRBV19 and TRBJ2-3; 12 bases align to TRBD2. Trimming removed 0 bases from V and 5 bases from J; junction bases left unmatched: 12. This CDR3 is 19 amino acids long. Germline V CDR1 and CDR2: LNHDA, SQIVND (reference sequence). The chain's CDR3 is CASSIEGSTSGGLGDTQYF. Incomplete CDR3 DNA: TGTGCCAGTAGTATAGAGGGCTCGACTAGCGGGGGATTGGGAGATACG.

To note about this clone: One junction end disagrees with the germline gene, perhaps due to a read error. The read stops 3 residues short of the end of the CDR3; the missing end is completed from the germline J gene. This sample also contains other DNA sequences that code for the same CDR3. The V gene is TRBV19, the J gene TRBJ1-3; D is uncertain. Germline V gene lookup returns CDR1 LNHDA and CDR2 SQIVND (reference sequence). The CDR3 totals 15 residues. The CDR3 DNA, read in part, is TGTGCCAGTGACTACGGAGCCCACCCTGGAAACACG. This codes for CASDYGAHPGNT. The full CDR3 protein is CASDYGAHPGNTIYF.

As for this clone: An end of the junction does not agree with germline; a read error may underlie this. The sequenced CDR3 bases are TGTGCCAGTAGTATGACAGGGCCTCGCTATGAC. Protein product: CASSMTGPRYD. The CDR3 as a whole reads CASSMTGPRYDYTF. The chain is built from TRBV19 and TRBJ1-2, with 7 positions matching TRBD1. Sequencing ends 3 residues short of the CDR3 end; the germline J gene provides the rest. The CDR3 runs to 14 residues. Germline-derived CDR1 and CDR2 are LNHDA and SQIVND (reference sequence).

This clone was seen repeatedly, ten times or more. The read ends 3 residues early relative to the CDR3; the germline J gene fills the gap. The chain carries TRBV5-1 and TRBJ2-1; 9 bases align to TRBD1. The CDR3 loop spans 13 amino acids. J lost 7 bases, V lost 6 bases, and 5 bases had no gene match. CDR1 and CDR2 (germline): SGHRS, YFSETQ. The CDR3 region is CASTGQGMNEQFF. The DNA read from the CDR3 is TGCGCCAGCACGGGACAGGGTATGAATGAG. Full variable domain (remainder filled in from reference TRBV5-1 and TRBJ2-1): KAGVTQTPRYLIKTRGQQVTLSCSPISGHRSVSWYQQTPGQGLQFLFEYFSETQRNKGNFPGRFSGRQFSNSRSEMNVSTLELGDSALYLCASTGQGMNEQFFGPGTRLTVL.

This clone was found many times. The read falls 3 residues short of the CDR3 end, and the missing part is taken from the germline J gene. The rearrangement uses TRBV19 and TRBJ1-1; no definite D call. V dropped 4 bases and J dropped 0 bases, with 18 bases sitting between them. Germline V gene data show CDR1 as LNHDA and CDR2 as SQIVND (reference sequence). The CDR3 totals 17 residues. The CDR3: CASSSATVRVMNTEAFF. CDR3 bases read: TGTGCCAGTAGTAGCGCGACGGTAAGGGTTATGAACACTGAA.

The sample holds many counts of this clone. The CDR3 goes on 3 residues after the read ends, and that part is filled in from the germline J gene. The gene calls are TRBV6-1 and TRBJ1-4, with TRBD1 matching over 9 bases. Germline-derived CDR1 and CDR2 are MNHNS and SASEGT. After removal of 1 base from V and 10 bases from J, the junction contained 13 bases not matched to a gene. The CDR3 is 17 residues long. CDR3 DNA (partial): TGTGCCAGCAGTGAAGTCTCGGCTGGACAGGGGAGCGGAAAA. Translated: CASSEVSAGQGSGK. The complete CDR3 protein is CASSEVSAGQGSGKLFF.

This clone was seen at least ten times. Coverage ceases 3 residues before the CDR3 finishes, and the germline J gene fills in the end. The V call is TRBV6-1, the J call TRBJ1-1; D is uncertain. V lost 3 bases and J lost 0, with 8 bases in between. There are 14 residues in the CDR3. Germline V gene lookup returns CDR1 MNHNS and CDR2 SASEGT. CDR3 loop: CASSDEAMNTEAFF. The CDR3 bases that were read are TGTGCCAGCAGTGACGAGGCCATGAACACTGAA.

This clone came up many times. The read stops 3 residues short of the end of the CDR3; the missing end is completed from the germline J gene. J is TRBJ2-2 and V is TRBV5-1; D is possibly TRBD1 (6 bases). The germline CDR1 and CDR2 sequences are SGHRS and YFSETQ. This CDR3 has 16 residues. Trimming took off 2 bases at V and 2 bases at J, with 13 bases between the two ends. The CDR3: CASSFKAGVNTGELFF. The covered CDR3 bases are TGCGCCAGCAGCTTTAAGGCAGGGGTAAACACCGGGGAG.

There are many counts of this clone. The read ends 3 residues shy of where the CDR3 ends; the end is completed using the germline J gene. The rearrangement links TRBV6-2 or TRBV6-3 to TRBJ2-6; D perhaps matches TRBD2 (6 bases). The CDR3 contains 17 residues. Germline V CDR1 and CDR2: MNHEY, SVGEGT. V was cut by 4 bases and J by 0 bases, with 13 bases left in between. The CDR3 loop reads CASSLWRGNSGANVLTF. CDR3 DNA (partial): TGTGCCAGCAGTTTGTGGCGGGGTAACTCTGGGGCCAACGTC.

In this sample, this clone turned up many times. The read falls 3 residues short of the CDR3 end, and the missing part is taken from the germline J gene. The V and J genes are TRBV30 and TRBJ1-2; TRBD1 might be the D (5 bases). Germline V gene lookup returns CDR1 GTSNPN and CDR2 SVGIG (reference sequence). The CDR3 totals 14 residues. The CDR3 protein is CAWSGLGGVYGYTF. CDR3 DNA (partial): TGTGCCTGGAGCGGCCTGGGGGGAGTCTACGGC. Combining the CDR3 with reference TRBV30 and TRBJ1-2 gives the whole variable domain SQTIHQWPATLVQPVGSPLSLECTVEGTSNPNLYWYRQAAGRGLQLLFYSVGIGQISSEVPQNLSASRPQDRQFILSSKKLLLSDSGFYLCAWSGLGGVYGYTFGSGTRLTVV.

In regard to this clone: Coverage ceases 3 residues before the CDR3 finishes, and the germline J gene fills in the end. The V gene is TRBV7-3, the J gene TRBJ2-7; 7 bases are a match to TRBD1. Germline V gene data show CDR1 as SGHTA and CDR2 as FQGTGA. V lost 5 bases to trimming and J lost 3 bases; unmatched junction nucleotides: 10. The CDR3 consists of 15 residues. The CDR3 spells CASSQGPGQIYEQYF. CDR3 bases read: TGTGCCAGCAGCCAAGGACCGGGACAGATCTACGAG.